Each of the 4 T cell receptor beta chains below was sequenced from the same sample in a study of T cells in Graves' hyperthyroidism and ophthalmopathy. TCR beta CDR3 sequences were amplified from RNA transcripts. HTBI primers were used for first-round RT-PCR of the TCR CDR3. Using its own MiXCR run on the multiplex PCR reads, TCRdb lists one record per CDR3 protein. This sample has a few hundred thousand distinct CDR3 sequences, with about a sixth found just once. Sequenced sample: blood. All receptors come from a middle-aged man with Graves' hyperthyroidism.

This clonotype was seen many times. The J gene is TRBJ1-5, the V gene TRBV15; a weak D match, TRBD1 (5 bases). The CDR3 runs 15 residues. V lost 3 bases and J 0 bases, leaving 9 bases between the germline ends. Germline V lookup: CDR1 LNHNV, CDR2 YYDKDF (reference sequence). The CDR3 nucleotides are TGTGCCACCAGCAGGCTGACAGCTAGCAATCAGCCCCAGCATTTT. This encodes CATSRLTASNQPQHF.

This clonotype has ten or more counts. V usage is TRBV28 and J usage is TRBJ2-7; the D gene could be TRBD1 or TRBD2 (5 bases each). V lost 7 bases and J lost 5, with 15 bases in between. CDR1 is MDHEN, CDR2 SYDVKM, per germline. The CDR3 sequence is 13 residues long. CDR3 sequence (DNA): TGTGCCAGCACCCTTGGGGGTCAGGACGAGCAGTACTTC. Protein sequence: CASTLGGQDEQYF.

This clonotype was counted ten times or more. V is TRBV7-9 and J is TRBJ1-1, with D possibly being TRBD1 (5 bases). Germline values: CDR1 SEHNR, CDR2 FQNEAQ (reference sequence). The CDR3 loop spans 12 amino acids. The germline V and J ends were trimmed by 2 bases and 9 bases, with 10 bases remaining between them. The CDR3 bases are TGTGCCAGCAGCTTAAATTGGGGGAAAGCTTTCTTT. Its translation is CASSLNWGKAFF.

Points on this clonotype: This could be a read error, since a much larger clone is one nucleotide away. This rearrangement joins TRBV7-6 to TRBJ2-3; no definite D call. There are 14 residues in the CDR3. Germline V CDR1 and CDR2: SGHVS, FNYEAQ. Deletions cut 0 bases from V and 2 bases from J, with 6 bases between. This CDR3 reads CASSLAQNTDTQYF. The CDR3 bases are TGTGCCAGCAGCTTAGCGCAGAACACAGATACGCAGTATTTT. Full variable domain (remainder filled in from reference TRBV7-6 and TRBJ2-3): GAGVSQSPRYKVTKRGQDVALRCDPISGHVSLYWYRQALGQGPEFLTYFNYEAQQDKSGLPNDRFSAERPEGSISTLTIQRTEQRDSAMYRCASSLAQNTDTQYFGPGTRLTVL.